Sequencing of this T cell receptor (beta chain) was carried out in a study of persistence of HIV-infected CD4 T cells. Regarding the study as a whole: TCRbeta richness was lower in CMV- and Gag-responding cells than in anti-CD3/anti-CD28-responding cells. Degenerate expanded CDR3beta sequences were enriched among CMV- and Gag-responding cells.

Sequencing used immunoSEQ version 4 in survey mode. Each sample used up to about 1 ug genomic DNA diluted to roughly 10 ng/uL. The data were produced by immunoSEQ multiplex PCR, yet TCRdb's version contains in-frame clones alone and is incomplete. The sample lists just under 65,000 clones; over 60% were seen once. Cells were stimulated with overlapping HIV-1 Gag 15-mer peptides. CD40L-negative CD69-negative CD45RO-high memory CD4+ T cells were sorted as populations depleted of antigen-responding cells. In the case of this clone: Its antigen is unknown.

This sample comprised CD4+ T cells sorted from PBMCs after approximately 19-hour stimulation, obtained from a patient who received antiretroviral therapy. The receptor's source is an adult man with HIV who was CMV-seropositive.

CDR3 sequence reads: CASRGGQGTNSPLHF. CDR3 DNA: TGCGCCAGCAGGGGGGGGCAGGGGACGAATTCACCCCTCCACTTT. The V and J genes are TRBV10-2 and TRBJ1-6, with D possibly being TRBD1 (6 bases). V lost 6 bases to trimming and J lost 7 bases, with 16 bases between them. CDR1 and CDR2 (germline): WSHSY, SAAADI. This CDR3 region has 15 residues.